Below, 5 T cell receptor beta chains from the same sample are listed, as sequenced in a study of tumor and adjacent non-tumor tissue in lung cancer. The library came from three nested PCR rounds adapted from ARM-PCR protocols. TCRdb called the multiplex PCR reads again in MiXCR, with one record for every CDR3 protein. The table records more than 120,000 distinct CDR3 sequences, around two thirds of them present only once. RNA was extracted from bulk tissue without any cell sorting. Sequences were obtained from lung tumor tissue. The receptors shown here come from a man aged 55 to 70 with small cell lung cancer.

Details on this clonotype: This may come from a read error, since a much larger clone is one base off. The chain carries TRBV14 and TRBJ2-1, with 7 bases lining up with TRBD1. Per the germline V gene, CDR1 is SGHDN and CDR2 is FVKESK. The CDR3 has 15 amino acids. This CDR3 reads CDSSQAGTGDNEQFF. CDR3 nucleotide sequence: TGTGACAGCAGCCAAGCAGGAACAGGGGACAATGAGCAGTTCTTC.

The sample holds many counts of this clonotype. The chain has TRBV30 and TRBJ1-5, with D possibly TRBD1 on 5 matching bases. Looked up from germline, CDR1 is GTSNPN and CDR2 is SVGIG (reference sequence). CDR3 size: 15 residues. V was trimmed by 0 bases and J by 2 bases, leaving 11 bases between them. The CDR3 sequence: CAWSVTGPGNQPQHF. DNA for the CDR3: TGTGCCTGGAGTGTAACAGGTCCGGGCAATCAGCCCCAGCATTTT.

About this clonotype: At one end, the junction sequence differs from germline, possibly due to a read error. This sequence joins TRBV20-1 and TRBJ1-5; unclear D gene. This CDR3 contains 13 residues. Germline V gives CDR1 DFQATT, CDR2 SNEGSKA (reference sequence). The CDR3 spells CGARDWHNQPQHF. Here the CDR3 DNA reads TGCGGTGCTAGAGATTGGCATAATCAGCCCCAGCATTTT.

About this clonotype: A junction end diverges from the germline sequence, so it may reflect a read error. V usage is TRBV12-3 or TRBV12-4 and J usage is TRBJ2-7; 10 bases are shared with TRBD2. The CDR3 extends over 13 amino acids. The CDR3 reads CTGSSSGSTEQCF. The DNA of the CDR3 is TGTACCGGCAGTTCTAGCGGGAGCACCGAGCAGTGCTTC.

This clonotype was seen only a few times. A much bigger clone sits one base away, suggesting this may be a read error. J is TRBJ2-7 and V is TRBV20-1; tentatively, D is TRBD1 (6 bases). Trimming removed 6 bases from V and 0 bases from J, with 15 bases in between. Per the germline V gene, CDR1 is DFQATT and CDR2 is SNEGSKA (reference sequence). CDR3 length: 14 amino acids. Here the CDR3 reads CSARPQGSSYEQYF. The DNA for the CDR3 is TGCAGTGCCCGCCCCCAGGGGAGCTCCTACGAGCAGTACTTC.